Listed below are T cell receptor beta chains from one sample, sequenced in a study of graft-versus-host responses after intestinal transplantation. TCRdb keeps only in-frame clones here, not all; method: immunoSEQ multiplex PCR. The sample contains 7,800 or so clones, more than 25% of which appear only once. The specimen was alloreactive CD4+ T cells from a mixed lymphocyte reaction culture, collected before transplantation. These TCRs come from a human patient who was an organ donor for intestinal transplantation. Each CDR3 is given with its conserved first and last residue. Fields, in order: V gene, J gene, D gene, clone size, CDR3 DNA, CDR3 protein. The D gene is left open where the match is weak. The size entry is marked missing in some rows and otherwise reads once, few, many or a size class.

V: TRBV5-1
J: TRBJ2-3
D: -
size: -
DNA: TGCGCCAGCAGCTTGGGGGGGGTGGCCTCCACAGATACGCAGTATTTT
CDR3: CASSLGGVASTDTQYF

V: TRBV6-6
J: TRBJ2-1
D: -
size: -
DNA: TGTGCCAGTCTACAGGGTTCCAGCTACAATGAGCAGTTCTTC
CDR3: CASLQGSSYNEQFF

V: TRBV4-2
J: TRBJ2-5
D: -
size: -
DNA: TGTGCCAGCAGCCAAGAAGTTGTGGCGGGAGAGACCCAGTACTTC
CDR3: CASSQEVVAGETQYF

V: TRBV4-1
J: TRBJ2-3
D: TRBD2
size: -
DNA: TGCGCCAGCCGACCCATAGCGGGGGCCTCGCCTAGCACAGATACGCAGTATTTT
CDR3: CASRPIAGASPSTDTQYF

V: TRBV5-4
J: TRBJ1-5
D: -
size: medium-sized
DNA: TGTGCCAGCAGCTTACAGGGAGGGTTAAATCAGCCCCAGCATTTT
CDR3: CASSLQGGLNQPQHF

V: TRBV4-3
J: TRBJ2-4
D: -
size: -
DNA: TGCGCCAGCAGCCCTGGTCGGAACATTCAGTACTTC
CDR3: CASSPGRNIQYF

V: TRBV7-8
J: TRBJ2-1
D: -
size: -
DNA: TGTGCCAGCAGCCGGGCTCTTCGGGGTCCCTACAATGAGCAGTTCTTC
CDR3: CASSRALRGPYNEQFF

V: TRBV6-5
J: TRBJ2-1
D: -
size: -
DNA: TGTGCCACCACCGAGAATCGGTCGCAGTTCTTC
CDR3: CATTENRSQFF

V: TRBV6-5
J: TRBJ1-1
D: -
size: -
DNA: TGTGCCAGCAGCTTAACAGGAAACACTGAAGCTTTCTTT
CDR3: CASSLTGNTEAFF

V: TRBV14
J: TRBJ2-1
D: -
size: few
DNA: TGTGCCAGCAGCCAAAGACAGCTGAGATTGTTCTTC
CDR3: CASSQRQLRLFF

V: TRBV2
J: TRBJ1-2
D: TRBD1
size: few
DNA: TGTGCCAGCAGTTACGGACAGGAACTGGGTGGCTACACCTTC
CDR3: CASSYGQELGGYTF

V: TRBV6-1
J: TRBJ2-3
D: -
size: few
DNA: TGTGCCAGCAGTGCCAATCTAGCGTTCGGAGCCTCAGTCACAGATACGCAGTATTTT
CDR3: CASSANLAFGASVTDTQYF